This passage covers 11 T cell receptor beta chains from one sample sequenced in a study of blood T cell repertoires in COVID-19 (dated by TCRdb to 2018 to 2021). Libraries came from the immunoSEQ multiplex PCR assay. TCRdb retrieved this table from immuneACCESS and kept in-frame rearrangements only. Not all clones are present; in checked studies, unresolved V genes account for under half, and no reason is known for the remainder. In all, the sample holds approximately 130,000 clones, and 60% to 85% of those were seen once. 20% of the sample belongs to the ten largest clones. Material for sequencing was peripheral blood. The receptors were sampled from a man older than 75 with acute or convalescent COVID-19.

The chain links TRBV21-1 to TRBJ1-5; TRBD1, the table's D call, was not compared with the DNA. TRBV21-1 is listed as a pseudogene. This CDR3 comprises 15 residues. The CDR3 nucleotides are TGTGCCAGTCCTACGGGACAGGGGCTTAATCAGCCCCAGCATTTT. Translating gives CASPTGQGLNQPQHF.

The J gene is TRBJ2-3, the V gene TRBV18; D call uncertain. Trimming took off 1 base at V and 4 bases at J, with 6 bases between the two ends. Per germline, CDR1 KGHSH and CDR2 LQKENI. This CDR3 contains 13 residues. This CDR3 reads CASSPRQADTQYF. The CDR3 DNA sequence: TGTGCCAGCTCACCACGGCAGGCAGATACGCAGTATTTT.

V gene TRBV3-1 (or the pseudogene TRBV3-2) combines with J gene TRBJ1-5; tentatively, D is TRBD1 (5 bases). V lost 2 bases, J lost 2 bases, and 7 bases lay in between. Germline V lookup: CDR1 LGHDT, CDR2 YNNKEL (reference sequence). The CDR3 runs to 14 residues. The CDR3 here is CASSQWGGNQPQHF. The CDR3, as DNA: TGTGCCAGCAGCCAATGGGGGGGCAATCAGCCCCAGCATTTT.

The J gene is TRBJ1-2, the V gene TRBV5-6; maybe TRBD1 (6 bases). The CDR3 contains 13 residues. The germline V gene has CDR1 SGHDT and CDR2 YYEEEE. Trimming left V 2 bases short and J 4 bases short, with 9 bases between. The CDR3 region has the DNA TGTGCCAGCAGCTTAGGCAGGGGCTATGGCTACACCTTC. Translated, it gives CASSLGRGYGYTF.

V gene TRBV27 combines with J gene TRBJ1-5; 8 nucleotides align to TRBD1. Trimming removed 4 bases from V and 1 base from J; junction bases left unmatched: 9. Germline V gene sequence: CDR1 MNHEY, CDR2 SMNVEV (reference sequence). The CDR3 spans 17 residues. The CDR3 bases are TGTGCCAGCAGTTCCTATCGGACAGGGCGCAGCAATCAGCCCCAGCATTTT. It codes for CASSSYRTGRSNQPQHF.

In its sample, this clone was seen once. The chain has TRBV2 and TRBJ2-5; 10 nucleotides align to TRBD1. The CDR3 consists of 14 residues. Germline V gene data show CDR1 as SNHLY and CDR2 as FYNNEI. With V trimmed by 4 bases and J by 2 bases, 1 base remained unmatched. The CDR3 coding sequence is TGTGCCAGCAGTGGGGGACAGGGGCAAGAGACCCAGTACTTC. Translated: CASSGGQGQETQYF.

This rearrangement joins TRBV4-3 to TRBJ1-2; perhaps TRBD1 as D (5 bases). CDR1 is LGHNA, CDR2 YSLEER, per germline. CDR3 size: 13 residues. Trimming shortened V by 3 bases and J by 4 bases, and 9 bases separated the two germline ends. CDR3 nucleotide sequence: TGCGCCAGCAGCCAGGACATCAGCTATGGCTACACCTTC. The encoded protein is CASSQDISYGYTF.

This chain joins TRBV4-3 and TRBJ2-7; D might be TRBD1 (6 bases). Looked up from germline, CDR1 is LGHNA and CDR2 is YSLEER. Trimming cost V 0 bases and J 6 bases, with 12 bases left between them. The CDR3 is 14 residues long. The CDR3 spells CASSQDLLQGEQYF. CDR3 coding DNA: TGCGCCAGCAGCCAAGATCTCCTACAGGGCGAGCAGTACTTC.

The rearrangement links TRBV18 to TRBJ2-7; TRBD1 matches 11 bases. J was trimmed by 4 bases and V by 3 bases; bases with no gene match: 5. The CDR3 loop spans 15 amino acids. The germline V gene encodes CDR1 KGHSH and CDR2 LQKENI. The CDR3 here is CASSPGTGGYYEQYF. As DNA, the CDR3 is TGTGCCAGCTCACCTGGGACAGGGGGATATTACGAGCAGTACTTC.

This rearrangement joins TRBV19 to TRBJ2-7, with D tentatively TRBD2 (7 bases). Trimming took off 4 bases at V and 3 bases at J, with 19 bases between the two ends. The CDR3 contains 16 residues. Germline V gene sequence: CDR1 LNHDA, CDR2 SQIVND (reference sequence). CDR3 loop: CASSTGGGDISYEQYF. DNA of the CDR3: TGTGCCAGTAGTACCGGCGGGGGCGATATCAGCTACGAGCAGTACTTC.

This CDR3 is CASSATADSAYEQYF. The CDR3 nucleotides are TGTGCCAGCAGCGCGACAGCGGACAGTGCCTACGAGCAGTACTTC. The chain couples TRBV9 to TRBJ2-7; the D gene is possibly TRBD1 (6 bases). The CDR3 has 15 residues. The germline gives CDR1 SGDLS, CDR2 YYNGEE. The germline V and J ends were trimmed by 3 bases and 2 bases, with 15 bases remaining between them.